This is a list of T cell receptor beta chains from one sample in a study of CD8+ T cells in alopecia areata. Sequencing used immunoSEQ multiplex PCR; TCRdb keeps in-frame clones, though not all of them. The data show about 220,000 clones, more than 45% seen once. The sequencing used CD4+ T cells sorted from blood, collected at week 4, from a patient treated with tofacitinib. The receptor set was obtained from a human donor with alopecia areata. Both conserved end residues are part of each CDR3. The D gene is left open where the match is weak. Size is stated for part of the rows, as once, few or many counts, or as a class when the clone is expanded.

TRBD2,TRBV5-6,-,TRBJ2-1,TGTGCCAGCACCACGGGGGGTCCCGCCAATGAGCAGTTCTTC,CASTTGGPANEQFF
TRBD1,TRBV6-5,-,TRBJ1-2,TGTGCCAGCAGTTCGGACAGGATTAACTATGGCTACACCTTC,CASSSDRINYGYTF
-,TRBV5-1,-,TRBJ1-5,TGCGCCAGCAGCTTGTCGGGGGATAGCAATCAGCCCCAGCATTTT,CASSLSGDSNQPQHF
TRBD1,TRBV5-4,few,TRBJ1-3,TGTGCCAGCAGCTCTGGACAGGGCCTCTCTGGAAACACCATATATTTT,CASSSGQGLSGNTIYF
TRBD2,TRBV5-1,-,TRBJ2-2,TGCGCCAGCAGCTCTGGGACTACCACCGGGGAGCTGTTTTTT,CASSSGTTTGELFF
-,TRBV29-1,-,TRBJ1-2,TGCAGCGTTGTACAGAAGTACTATGGCTACACCTTC,CSVVQKYYGYTF
TRBD2,TRBV11-3,-,TRBJ2-3,TGTGCCAGCAGCTCCAGCGGGGGCACAGATACGCAGTATTTT,CASSSSGGTDTQYF
TRBD2,TRBV5-4,-,TRBJ2-3,TGTGCCAGCAGCTTGCGGGGGGGCACAGATACGCAGTATTTT,CASSLRGGTDTQYF
TRBD2,TRBV7-2,few,TRBJ2-6,TGTGCCAGCAGCTCCACCCGGGGGGGCTCTGGGGCCAACGTCCTGACTTTC,CASSSTRGGSGANVLTF
-,TRBV7-2,few,TRBJ2-2,TGTGCCAGCAGCCATGGACTACCTAATTGGGCCGGGGAGCTGTTTTTT,CASSHGLPNWAGELFF
-,TRBV13,few,TRBJ2-1,TGTGCCAGCAGCTCCTACAATGAGCAGTTCTTC,CASSSYNEQFF
-,TRBV7-2,-,TRBJ2-7,TGTGCCAGCAGCCTCATTGTAAACTCCTACGAGCAGTACTTC,CASSLIVNSYEQYF
-,TRBV19,once,TRBJ1-6,TGTGCCAGTAGCATTGACAGCAACAATTCACCCCTCCACTTT,CASSIDSNNSPLHF
TRBD2,TRBV6-5,-,TRBJ2-7,TGTGCCAGCAGTGGGAGCGGGGGAGGGTACGAGCAGTACTTC,CASSGSGGGYEQYF
-,TRBV30,-,TRBJ2-7,TGTGCCTGCTCGATTTCCGGTCCCGGTGGATCCTACGAGCAGTACTTC,CACSISGPGGSYEQYF
-,TRBV23-1,-,TRBJ2-1,TGCGCCAGCAGTCAATCGAGGGTCGGACCTTACAATGAGCAGTTCTTC,CASSQSRVGPYNEQFF
-,TRBV29-1,-,TRBJ2-3,TGCAGCGTTGTGTCGGGAGCAGATACGCAGTATTTT,CSVVSGADTQYF
-,TRBV6-5,-,TRBJ1-2,TGTGCCAGCCGAGGGGTGTCGGAAGGAAACTATGGCTACACCTTC,CASRGVSEGNYGYTF
-,TRBV7-3,-,TRBJ2-2,TGTGCCAGCAGCTTAACGGGCACCGGGGAGCTGTTTTTT,CASSLTGTGELFF
TRBD1,TRBV5-1,-,TRBJ2-7,TGCGCCAGCAGCTCTTCGACAGGGGTGTACGAGCAGTACTTC,CASSSSTGVYEQYF
-,TRBV7-2,-,TRBJ1-1,TGTGCCAGCAGCCCGACCCGGAACACTGAAGCTTTCTTT,CASSPTRNTEAFF
-,TRBV12-5,-,TRBJ1-2,TGTGCTAGTGGTCCAGGGCCCGCCTGGGGCTACACCTTC,CASGPGPAWGYTF
-,TRBV6-1,-,TRBJ1-6,TGTGCCAGCAGTGAAGGAAGGGTAACGAAGGATAATTCACCCCTCCACTTT,CASSEGRVTKDNSPLHF
-,TRBV29-1,few,TRBJ2-7,TGCAGCGTTGAAGATAGGATGAGCTACGAGCAGTACTTC,CSVEDRMSYEQYF
TRBD1,TRBV4-1,-,TRBJ1-1,TGCGCCAGCAGTCAGGGTAACGACAGGGGGCGGAACACTGAAGCTTTCTTT,CASSQGNDRGRNTEAFF
-,TRBV7-9,-,TRBJ2-2,TGTGCCAGCAGCCCAGCCAGGGGGGAGCTGTTTTTT,CASSPARGELFF
TRBD1,TRBV2,-,TRBJ2-7,TGTGCCAGCAGTACACAGGGGGCCACCTACGAGCAGTACTTC,CASSTQGATYEQYF
TRBD1,TRBV29-1,-,TRBJ1-1,TGCAGCGTTCCGCGCCCAGGGGGTTTATCTGAAGCTTTCTTT,CSVPRPGGLSEAFF
TRBD1,TRBV29-1,-,TRBJ1-1,TGCAGCGTCGGGGGTTTACAGGGGTTTACCATGAACACTGAAGCTTTCTTT,CSVGGLQGFTMNTEAFF
-,TRBV4-1,-,TRBJ2-3,TGCGCCAGCAGCCAAGATGAGTGGGGCACAGATACGCAGTATTTT,CASSQDEWGTDTQYF